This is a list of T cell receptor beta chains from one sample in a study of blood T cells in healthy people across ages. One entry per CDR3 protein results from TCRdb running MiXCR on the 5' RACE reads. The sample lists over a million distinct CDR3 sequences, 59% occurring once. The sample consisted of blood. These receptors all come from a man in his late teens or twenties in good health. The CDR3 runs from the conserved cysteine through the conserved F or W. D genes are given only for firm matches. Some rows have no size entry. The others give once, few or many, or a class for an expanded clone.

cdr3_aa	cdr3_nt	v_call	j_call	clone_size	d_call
CSASVGTGGGYTF	TGCAGTGCTAGTGTTGGGACAGGGGGCGGCTACACCTTC	TRBV20-1	TRBJ1-2	once	TRBD1
CASSLGTQGDDQPQHF	TGTGCCAGCAGCTTAGGTACTCAGGGAGATGATCAGCCCCAGCATTTT	TRBV11-2	TRBJ1-5	-	-
CASRSLFPSVDNEQFF	TGTGCCAGCAGGTCCCTTTTCCCTAGCGTGGACAATGAGCAGTTCTTC	TRBV12-3/TRBV12-4	TRBJ2-1	once	-
CSARDRLAGDEQYF	TGCAGTGCTAGAGATAGGCTAGCGGGAGACGAGCAGTACTTC	TRBV20-1	TRBJ2-7	-	TRBD2
CASAGVTDTQYF	TGTGCCAGCGCGGGGGTCACAGATACGCAGTATTTT	TRBV11-3	TRBJ2-3	-	TRBD2
CSAKADIPGANVLTF	TGCAGTGCTAAGGCGGACATACCTGGGGCCAACGTCCTGACTTTC	TRBV20-1	TRBJ2-6	-	-
CASSLRTGSSNSPLHF	TGTGCCAGCAGCCTTCGGACAGGTTCATCCAATTCACCCCTCCACTTT	TRBV7-6	TRBJ1-6	-	TRBD1
CASSLEVGGAGNIQYF	TGTGCCAGCAGCTTAGAGGTCGGGGGGGCCGGAAACATTCAGTACTTC	TRBV7-2	TRBJ2-4	-	TRBD2
CASSLAQGGTDTQYF	TGTGCCAGCAGCTTAGCACAGGGTGGCACAGATACGCAGTATTTT	TRBV5-1	TRBJ2-3	-	-
CASSPGGGGATYEQYF	TGTGCCAGCAGCCCGGGGGGGGGCGGAGCTACCTACGAGCAGTACTTC	TRBV7-2	TRBJ2-7	-	TRBD2
CASTSGDYTDTQYF	TGTGCCAGCACTAGCGGGGATTACACAGATACGCAGTATTTT	TRBV25-1	TRBJ2-3	-	TRBD2
CSAREGGKEWGEQYF	TGCAGTGCTAGAGAAGGCGGAAAAGAGTGGGGCGAGCAGTACTTC	TRBV20-1	TRBJ2-7	few	-
CASSPRGTLSYEQYF	TGTGCCAGCAGCCCTAGAGGGACTTTATCCTACGAGCAGTACTTC	TRBV7-2	TRBJ2-7	-	-
CASGNRGKYEQYF	TGTGCCAGCGGGAACAGGGGGAAATACGAGCAGTACTTC	TRBV27	TRBJ2-7	-	TRBD1
CAISDTASTDTQYF	TGTGCCATCAGTGATACAGCTAGCACAGATACGCAGTATTTT	TRBV10-3	TRBJ2-3	-	-
CASSRETSGSNEQYF	TGTGCCAGCAGCAGAGAGACTAGCGGGAGTAATGAGCAGTACTTC	TRBV11-2	TRBJ2-4	-	TRBD2
CASSYSTGGPYEQYF	TGTGCCAGCAGTTACTCGACAGGGGGCCCATACGAGCAGTACTTC	TRBV6-5	TRBJ2-7	-	TRBD1
CSASKGLAELNEQFF	TGCAGTGCTAGTAAGGGACTAGCGGAGCTCAATGAGCAGTTCTTC	TRBV20-1	TRBJ2-1	-	TRBD2
CASSPEATRETQYF	TGTGCCAGCAGCCCAGAGGCGACGAGAGAGACCCAGTACTTC	TRBV7-9	TRBJ2-5	-	-
CASRYSLGTDTQYF	TGTGCCAGCAGATACTCACTAGGAACAGATACGCAGTATTTT	TRBV7-6	TRBJ2-3	-	-
CASSQGRSYTYEQYF	TGTGCCAGCAGCCAGGGGAGAAGTTACACCTACGAGCAGTACTTC	TRBV4-2	TRBJ2-7	-	-
CASSFLGESYEQYF	TGCGCCAGCAGCTTCCTAGGGGAGTCCTACGAGCAGTACTTC	TRBV10-2	TRBJ2-7	-	-
CASSQLAGSGQETQYF	TGTGCCAGCAGCCAGTTAGCGGGAAGTGGCCAAGAGACCCAGTACTTC	TRBV14	TRBJ2-5	-	TRBD2
CSASLVNERFF	TGCAGTGCTAGCCTGGTCAATGAGCGGTTCTTC	TRBV20-1	TRBJ2-1	-	-
CASSHGTGTTLTQYF	TGTGCCAGCAGTCACGGGACAGGGACCACGCTTACGCAGTATTTT	TRBV6-5	TRBJ2-3	few	TRBD1
CSAWTGSSYNEQFF	TGCAGCGCCTGGACAGGGAGCTCCTACAATGAGCAGTTCTTC	TRBV29-1	TRBJ2-1	-	TRBD1
CASSQGPSGRSETQYF	TGCGCCAGCAGCCAAGGGCCTAGCGGGAGGTCGGAGACCCAGTACTTC	TRBV4-1	TRBJ2-5	-	TRBD2
CASSVRLAVRSGSYNEQFF	TGTGCCAGCAGCGTACGACTAGCGGTCCGATCAGGTTCCTACAATGAGCAGTTCTTC	TRBV5-5	TRBJ2-1	-	TRBD2
CATSSGVRTDKNTGELFF	TGTGCCACCAGCAGCGGGGTACGGACCGACAAAAACACCGGGGAGCTGTTTTTT	TRBV15	TRBJ2-2	-	-
CATSRDTGQQGPYEQYF	TGTGCCACCAGCAGAGATACGGGACAGCAAGGACCCTACGAGCAGTACTTC	TRBV15	TRBJ2-7	-	TRBD1
CASSLAGSWYNEQFF	TGCGCCAGCAGCTTGGCCGGGAGTTGGTACAATGAGCAGTTCTTC	TRBV5-1	TRBJ2-1	-	-
CASSDLARMNTEAFF	TGTGCCAGCAGTGATTTAGCACGGATGAACACTGAAGCTTTCTTT	TRBV6-1	TRBJ1-1	-	-
CASSPGSRFEQYF	TGTGCCAGCAGCCCAGGTTCGCGGTTCGAGCAGTACTTC	TRBV7-9	TRBJ2-7	-	-
CASTEGSQLDTEAFF	TGTGCCAGTACGGAGGGGAGTCAATTGGACACTGAAGCTTTCTTT	TRBV19	TRBJ1-1	once	-
CASSLQVLPQETQYF	TGTGCCAGCAGCTTGCAAGTCCTCCCCCAGGAGACCCAGTACTTC	TRBV5-1	TRBJ2-5	-	-
CASSVSGSVEQYF	TGTGCCAGCAGTGTTAGCGGGAGCGTCGAGCAGTACTTC	TRBV27	TRBJ2-7	once	TRBD2
CASRPKGGNQPQHF	TGTGCCAGCAGACCAAAAGGGGGCAATCAGCCCCAGCATTTT	TRBV2	TRBJ1-5	-	-
CASSQPSVGRAGEQYF	TGTGCCAGCAGCCAGCCGTCAGTAGGGAGAGCTGGAGAGCAGTACTTC	TRBV25-1	TRBJ2-7	-	-
CASSYRQGIMDEQYF	TGTGCCAGCAGTTACCGACAGGGGATTATGGACGAGCAGTACTTC	TRBV12-3/TRBV12-4	TRBJ2-7	-	TRBD1
CASSLTGYGLAYEQYF	TGTGCCAGCAGCTTAACGGGCTATGGGTTGGCTTACGAGCAGTACTTC	TRBV11-2	TRBJ2-7	once	-
CSGRIRSGSPYNEQFF	TGCAGTGGTCGAATTCGCAGCGGGAGCCCCTACAATGAGCAGTTCTTC	TRBV20-1	TRBJ2-1	few	TRBD2
CASSQDSGSDYEQYF	TGTGCCAGCAGCCAGGATAGCGGGAGCGACTACGAGCAGTACTTC	TRBV4-2	TRBJ2-7	-	TRBD2
CSARDHGQYPYEQYF	TGCAGTGCTAGAGATCATGGACAGTACCCCTACGAGCAGTACTTC	TRBV20-1	TRBJ2-7	-	-
CASSLGTGTIEQYF	TGCGCCAGCAGCTTGGGGACCGGGACAATCGAGCAGTACTTC	TRBV5-1	TRBJ2-7	-	-
CSVGGESHEQYF	TGCAGCGTTGGGGGGGAGTCCCACGAGCAGTACTTC	TRBV29-1	TRBJ2-7	-	-
CASSEEGVNEKLFF	TGTGCCAGCAGTGAAGAAGGGGTAAATGAAAAACTGTTTTTT	TRBV2	TRBJ1-4	once	-
CASRALPTGSYNEQFF	TGTGCCAGCAGAGCCCTCCCAACTGGCTCCTACAATGAGCAGTTCTTC	TRBV2	TRBJ2-1	-	-
CSVDPASSYNEQFF	TGCAGCGTTGATCCGGCGAGCTCCTACAATGAGCAGTTCTTC	TRBV29-1	TRBJ2-1	-	-
CASSFSGPSTDTQYF	TGTGCCAGCAGTTTCTCGGGACCTAGCACAGATACGCAGTATTTT	TRBV12-3/TRBV12-4	TRBJ2-3	few	-
CSAASDRAYEQYF	TGCAGTGCCGCATCGGACAGGGCCTACGAGCAGTACTTC	TRBV20-1	TRBJ2-7	-	TRBD1
CSAPGEASYEQFF	TGCAGTGCCCCCGGAGAGGCCAGCTATGAGCAGTTCTTC	TRBV20-1	TRBJ2-1	-	-
CASSRRDPREQYF	TGTGCCAGCAGCCGCCGGGACCCTCGAGAGCAGTACTTC	TRBV7-2	TRBJ2-5	-	-
CASSWTSGIYEQYF	TGTGCCAGCAGCTGGACTAGCGGGATCTACGAGCAGTACTTC	TRBV7-2	TRBJ2-7	few	TRBD2
CSARDLGGQVETQYF	TGCAGTGCTAGAGATCTAGGTGGGCAGGTGGAGACCCAGTACTTC	TRBV20-1	TRBJ2-5	-	-